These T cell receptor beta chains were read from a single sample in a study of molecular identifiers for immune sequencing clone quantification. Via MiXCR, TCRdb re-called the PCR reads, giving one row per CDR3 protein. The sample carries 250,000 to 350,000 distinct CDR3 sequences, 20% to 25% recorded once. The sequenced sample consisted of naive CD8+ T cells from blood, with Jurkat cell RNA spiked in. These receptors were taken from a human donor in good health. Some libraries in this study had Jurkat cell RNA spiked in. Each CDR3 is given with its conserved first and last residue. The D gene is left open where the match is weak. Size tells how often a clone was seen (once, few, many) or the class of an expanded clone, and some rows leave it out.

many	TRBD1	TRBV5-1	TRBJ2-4	CASRVQGALDIQYF	TGCGCCAGCAGAGTACAGGGGGCGCTTGACATTCAGTACTTC
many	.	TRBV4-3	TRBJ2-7	CASSHTQSSYEQYF	TGCGCCAGCAGCCATACACAGAGCTCCTACGAGCAGTACTTC
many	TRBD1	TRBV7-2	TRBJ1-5	CASSLVRGDRGQVGNQPQHF	TGTGCCAGCAGCTTAGTTAGGGGGGACAGGGGGCAGGTTGGCAATCAGCCCCAGCATTTT
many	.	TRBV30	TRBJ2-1	CAWRTGQGEQFF	TGTGCCTGGAGAACGGGTCAGGGTGAGCAGTTCTTC
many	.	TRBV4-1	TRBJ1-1	CASSQGTPTEAFF	TGCGCCAGCAGCCAAGGGACTCCCACTGAAGCTTTCTTT
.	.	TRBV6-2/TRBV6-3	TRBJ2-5	CASEPTWGRTQETQYF	TGTGCCAGCGAACCCACCTGGGGACGGACTCAAGAGACCCAGTACTTC
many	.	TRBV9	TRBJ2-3	CASSVEADPTDTQYF	TGTGCCAGCAGCGTAGAGGCGGACCCCACAGATACGCAGTATTTT
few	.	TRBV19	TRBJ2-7	CASSIVGASAYEQYF	TGTGCCAGTAGTATAGTGGGCGCAAGCGCCTACGAGCAGTACTTC
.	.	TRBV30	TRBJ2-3	CAREGGKGPDTQYF	TGTGCCCGCGAGGGGGGAAAGGGTCCAGATACGCAGTATTTT
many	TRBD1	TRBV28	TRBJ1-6	CASSLRSGTGTGFNSPLHF	TGTGCCAGCAGTTTAAGATCCGGGACCGGGACAGGGTTTAATTCACCCCTCCACTTT
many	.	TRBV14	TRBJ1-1	CASSQGQKISAFF	TGTGCCAGCAGCCAAGGTCAAAAGATTTCGGCTTTCTTT
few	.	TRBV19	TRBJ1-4	CASYDFYDEKLFF	TGTGCCAGTTATGACTTCTACGATGAAAAACTGTTTTTT
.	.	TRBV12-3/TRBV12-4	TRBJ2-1	CASSSSGNTEDEQFF	TGTGCCAGCAGTTCGTCCGGAAACACCGAGGATGAGCAGTTCTTC
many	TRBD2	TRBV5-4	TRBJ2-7	CASSAGTSVYEQYF	TGTGCCAGCAGCGCCGGGACTAGCGTCTACGAGCAGTACTTC
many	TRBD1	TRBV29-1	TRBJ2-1	CSVEGGTGEQFF	TGCAGCGTTGAAGGGGGGACAGGGGAGCAGTTCTTC
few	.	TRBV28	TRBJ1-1	CASSFRGMTEAFF	TGTGCCAGCAGTTTTAGAGGGATGACTGAAGCTTTCTTT
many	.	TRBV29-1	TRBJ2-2	CSVGDTAGELFF	TGCAGCGTTGGGGACACCGCCGGGGAGCTGTTTTTT
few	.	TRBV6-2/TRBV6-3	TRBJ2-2	CASSSGSWTGELFF	TGTGCCAGCAGTTCCGGTAGTTGGACCGGGGAGCTGTTTTTT
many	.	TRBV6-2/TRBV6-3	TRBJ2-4	CASSYSRVSIQYF	TGTGCCAGCAGTTACTCACGGGTTTCCATTCAGTACTTC
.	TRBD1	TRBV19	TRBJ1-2	CASSTGRDRPISIYCYTF	TGTGCCAGTAGTACCGGCAGGGACAGACCTATATCTATCTATTGCTACACCTTC
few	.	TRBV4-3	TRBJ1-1	CASSARWAEGEAFF	TGCGCCAGCAGCGCTCGTTGGGCGGAAGGTGAAGCTTTCTTT
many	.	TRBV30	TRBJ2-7	CAWSVRHGYEQYF	TGTGCCTGGAGTGTACGGCACGGCTACGAGCAGTACTTC
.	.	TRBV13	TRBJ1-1	CASSFSVTGLNTEAFF	TGTGCCAGCAGCTTCTCAGTTACAGGATTGAACACTGAAGCTTTCTTT
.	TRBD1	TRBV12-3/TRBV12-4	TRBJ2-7	CASSLTAPRGRAYEQYF	TGTGCCAGCAGTCTCACGGCACCCAGGGGGCGCGCCTACGAGCAGTACTTC
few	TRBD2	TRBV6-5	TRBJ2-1	CASSYSGTSGNAEQFF	TGTGCCAGCAGTTACTCCGGGACTAGCGGGAACGCTGAGCAGTTCTTC
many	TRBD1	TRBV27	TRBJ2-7	CASSFVGTGIYEQYF	TGTGCCAGCAGTTTCGTGGGGACAGGGATCTACGAGCAGTACTTC
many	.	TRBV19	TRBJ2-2	CASRLGVNTGELFF	TGTGCCAGTAGATTGGGGGTTAACACCGGGGAGCTGTTTTTT
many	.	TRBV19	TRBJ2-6	CASQGTGANVLTF	TGTGCCAGCCAGGGAACCGGGGCCAACGTCCTGACTTTC
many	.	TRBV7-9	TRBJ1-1	CASSLSSYTEAFF	TGTGCCAGCAGCTTATCCTCATACACTGAAGCTTTCTTT
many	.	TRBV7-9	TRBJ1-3	CASRPALTDSGNTIYF	TGTGCCAGCAGGCCCGCTCTCACGGACTCTGGAAACACCATATATTTT
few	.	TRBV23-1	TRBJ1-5	CASRQKKGDYSNQPQHF	TGCGCCAGCAGACAAAAAAAAGGGGATTATAGCAATCAGCCCCAGCATTTT
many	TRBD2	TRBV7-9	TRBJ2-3	CASSKSGGAADTQYF	TGTGCCAGCAGTAAGAGCGGGGGGGCCGCAGATACGCAGTATTTT
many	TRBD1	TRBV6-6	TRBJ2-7	CASSYSTDRGDYEQYF	TGTGCCAGCAGTTACTCGACGGACAGGGGGGACTACGAGCAGTACTTC
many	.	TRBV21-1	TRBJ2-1	CASSKPAGEGTEQFF	TGTGCCAGCAGCAAACCCGCCGGGGAGGGCACTGAGCAGTTCTTC
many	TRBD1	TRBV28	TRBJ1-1	CASSYRGIRTEAFF	TGTGCCAGCAGTTACAGGGGAATAAGGACTGAAGCTTTCTTT
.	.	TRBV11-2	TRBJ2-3	CASSLGRGWPSTDTQYF	TGTGCCAGCAGCTTAGGGAGGGGGTGGCCCAGCACAGATACGCAGTATTTT
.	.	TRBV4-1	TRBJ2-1	CAGSPGPSSYNEQFF	TGCGCCGGCAGCCCCGGACCCAGCTCCTACAATGAGCAGTTCTTC
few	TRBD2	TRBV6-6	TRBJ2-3	CASSPGTSSGNTQYF	TGTGCCAGCAGTCCCGGGACTAGTAGTGGGAATACGCAGTATTTT
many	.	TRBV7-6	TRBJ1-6	CASSLGGPGSSPLHF	TGTGCCAGCAGCTTAGGAGGACCGGGGAGTTCACCCCTCCACTTT
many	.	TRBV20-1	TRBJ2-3	CSARSGTDTQYF	TGCAGTGCTAGAAGTGGCACAGATACGCAGTATTTT